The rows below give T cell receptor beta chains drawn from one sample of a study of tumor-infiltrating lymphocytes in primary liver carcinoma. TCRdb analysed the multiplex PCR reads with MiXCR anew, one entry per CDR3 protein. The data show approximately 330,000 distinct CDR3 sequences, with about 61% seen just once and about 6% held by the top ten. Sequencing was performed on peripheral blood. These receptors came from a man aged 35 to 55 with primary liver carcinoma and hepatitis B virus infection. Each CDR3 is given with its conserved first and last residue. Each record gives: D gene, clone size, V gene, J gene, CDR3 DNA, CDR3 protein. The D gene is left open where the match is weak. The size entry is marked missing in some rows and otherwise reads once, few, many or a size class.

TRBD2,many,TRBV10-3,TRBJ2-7,TGTGCCATCAGTCAAACTAGCGGGAGTCCCTACGAGCAGTACTTC,CAISQTSGSPYEQYF
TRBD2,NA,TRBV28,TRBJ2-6,TGTGCCAGCACCGGAGGAGGGACTAGGGCCAACGTCCTGACTTTC,CASTGGGTRANVLTF
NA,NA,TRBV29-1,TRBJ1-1,TGCAGCGCCCATCGGACTGTCACTGAAGCTTTCTTT,CSAHRTVTEAFF
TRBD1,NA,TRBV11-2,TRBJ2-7,TGTGCCAGCAGCTTAGAAGGGACAGCACTCGAACAGTGCTTC,CASSLEGTALEQCF
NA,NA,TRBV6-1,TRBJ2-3,TGTGCCAGCACTGGGGGCTCCGGAGATACGCAGTATTTT,CASTGGSGDTQYF
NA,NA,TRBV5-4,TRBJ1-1,TGTGTCAGCAGCTTGGGGTGGGGACCTTACACTGAAGCTTTCTTT,CVSSLGWGPYTEAFF
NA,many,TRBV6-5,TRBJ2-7,TGTGCCAGCAGTTACGCCGCCTCCTACGAGCAGTACTTC,CASSYAASYEQYF
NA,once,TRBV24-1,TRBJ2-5,TGTGCCACCAGTGATACCCCCAGGGGAGCCCAAGAGACCCAGTACTTC,CATSDTPRGAQETQYF
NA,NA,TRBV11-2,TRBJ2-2,TGTGCAAGCAGCTCACAGCCTACCGGGATCACCGGGGAGCTGTTTTTT,CASSSQPTGITGELFF
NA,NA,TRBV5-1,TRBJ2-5,TGCGCCAGCAGCCGGGGGTTTGAAGAGACCCAGTACTTC,CASSRGFEETQYF
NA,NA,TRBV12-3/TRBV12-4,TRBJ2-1,TGTGCCAGCAGACGGCAGGGAAATGAGCAGTTCTTC,CASRRQGNEQFF